These 29 T cell receptor beta chains share one sample of origin, sequenced in a study of T cell responses to AZD1222 COVID-19 vaccine. This table comes from immunoSEQ multiplex PCR, and its TCRdb copy is limited to in-frame clones, with some not included. The top ten hold over 3% of the sample, which has fewer than 150,000 clones, 88% seen once. The sample was peripheral blood, taken 28 days after the second AZD1222 dose. The receptors here all came from an adult who received the AZD1222 COVID-19 vaccine.

The chain has TRBV5-1 and TRBJ1-1; no reliable D call. Between the trimmed V and J ends, which lost 6 bases and 2 bases, there was a span of 14 bases. The CDR3 covers 14 residues. Per the germline V gene, CDR1 is SGHRS and CDR2 is YFSETQ. The CDR3 is CASTSTGDNTEAFF. The CDR3 region has the DNA TGCGCCAGCACCTCAACCGGGGATAACACTGAAGCTTTCTTT. Combining the CDR3 with reference TRBV5-1 and TRBJ1-1 gives the whole variable domain KAGVTQTPRYLIKTRGQQVTLSCSPISGHRSVSWYQQTPGQGLQFLFEYFSETQRNKGNFPGRFSGRQFSNSRSEMNVSTLELGDSALYLCASTSTGDNTEAFFGQGTRLTVV.

This clone was observed a single time. CDR3 DNA sequence: TGCGCCAGCAGCTTTTCAGGGCCCGCCACTGAAGCTTTCTTT. This sequence encodes CASSFSGPATEAFF. The genes are TRBV5-1 and TRBJ1-1, with a tentative D call TRBD1 (5 bases). V lost 2 bases and J 4 bases, leaving 12 bases between the germline ends. The CDR3 extends over 14 amino acids. The germline gives CDR1 SGHRS, CDR2 YFSETQ.

J is TRBJ2-2 and V is TRBV10-2; the D gene is possibly TRBD1 (6 bases). V lost 6 bases and J 6 bases, leaving 14 bases between the germline ends. Germline CDR1 WSHSY, CDR2 SAAADI. The CDR3 spans 14 residues. The CDR3 here is CASRNFRGAGELFF. The CDR3 DNA reads as TGCGCCAGCAGGAACTTCAGGGGAGCCGGGGAGCTGTTTTTT.

This clone came up a few times. The CDR3 reads CASSPGTDVVDTQYF. The DNA for the CDR3 is TGTGCCAGCAGCCCCGGGACTGATGTTGTGGATACGCAGTATTTT. The chain recombines TRBV7-3 with TRBJ2-3; weak D call: TRBD2 (6 bases). Germline V CDR1 and CDR2: SGHTA, FQGTGA. The germline V and J ends were trimmed by 5 bases and 6 bases, with 18 bases remaining between them. The CDR3 runs to 15 residues.

This chain links TRBV20-1 with TRBJ1-2; D possibly corresponds to TRBD1 (5 bases). CDR3 length: 13 residues. V dropped 3 bases and J dropped 6 bases, with 14 bases sitting between them. CDR1 is DFQATT and CDR2 is SNEGSKA in the germline V gene (reference sequence). The CDR3 spells CSASFGGDHGYTF. The CDR3, as DNA: TGCAGTGCTAGTTTTGGAGGGGATCATGGCTACACCTTC.

The chain combines TRBV28 with TRBJ1-5; tentatively, D is TRBD1 (5 bases). Germline-derived CDR1 and CDR2 are MDHEN and SYDVKM. This CDR3 contains 17 residues. V shed 3 bases and J shed 1 base, with 16 bases lying between them. CDR3 DNA sequence: TGTGCCAGCAGTTTCGGTCGGCAGGGTGGAAGCAATCAGCCCCAGCATTTT. The encoded protein is CASSFGRQGGSNQPQHF.

The chain is built from TRBV27 and TRBJ2-7; TRBD1 agrees at 8 bases. The trim removed 3 bases at V and 2 bases at J, leaving 3 bases unmatched. Germline V lookup: CDR1 MNHEY, CDR2 SMNVEV (reference sequence). This CDR3 has 14 amino acids. DNA for the CDR3: TGTGCCAGCAGTTTCAGGGGGCCTACCTACGAGCAGTACTTC. Residues: CASSFRGPTYEQYF.

J is TRBJ2-1 and V is TRBV25-1; a weak D match, TRBD1 (5 bases). Germline loops: CDR1 MGHDK, CDR2 SYGVNS. The CDR3 totals 13 residues. The V end lost 3 bases, the J end lost 6 bases, and 9 bases lay between the germline ends. This chain's CDR3 is CASSDPGPNEQFF. CDR3 nucleotides: TGTGCCAGCAGTGACCCAGGGCCCAATGAGCAGTTCTTC.

The chain joins TRBV7-8 to TRBJ2-3; D unclear. Germline V CDR1 and CDR2: SGHVS, FQNEAQ. With 4 bases removed from V and 2 bases from J, the gap between germline ends came to 7 bases. The CDR3 contains 13 residues. In nucleotides, the CDR3 is TGTGCCAGCAGCTACGACCTCACAGATACGCAGTATTTT. Translated: CASSYDLTDTQYF.

J is TRBJ2-5 and V is TRBV24-1, with TRBD2 matching over 9 bases. The CDR3 is made up of 16 amino acids. J gave up 2 bases and V 6 bases, and 9 bases lay outside the gene matches. Per germline, CDR1 KGHDR and CDR2 SFDVKD. As DNA, the CDR3 is TGTGCCACCAGTCAACCCCTAGCGGGAAGTCAAGAGACCCAGTACTTC. It translates to CATSQPLAGSQETQYF.

The rearrangement links TRBV7-2 to TRBJ2-5; D is possibly TRBD1 or TRBD2 (5 bases each). CDR3 size: 13 residues. Trimming removed 5 bases from V and 5 bases from J, with 12 bases in between. Germline assignment: CDR1 SGHTA and CDR2 FQGNSA. CDR3 bases: TGTGCCAGCAGCCGGGACGCTCGGGAGACCCAGTACTTC. This translates into CASSRDARETQYF.

The chain recombines TRBV7-9 with TRBJ2-1; 9 bases agree with TRBD2. V gave up 5 bases and J gave up 9 bases; unmatched junction bases: 8. The CDR3 loop spans 14 amino acids. Germline CDR1 reads SEHNR; CDR2 reads FQNEAQ (reference sequence). CDR3 protein: CASSAREGEGEQFF. The CDR3 DNA is TGTGCCAGCAGCGCGCGGGAGGGCGAGGGTGAGCAGTTCTTC.

The rearrangement joins TRBV5-6 to TRBJ1-5; no reliable D call. Germline CDR1 is SGHDT and CDR2 is YYEEEE. The length of the CDR3 is 14 residues. V gave up 3 bases and J gave up 0 bases, with 7 bases separating them. As DNA, the CDR3 is TGTGCCAGCAGCTCCGGGTATAGCAATCAGCCCCAGCATTTT. Its translation: CASSSGYSNQPQHF. The variable domain in full, with the rest retrieved from reference TRBV5-6 and TRBJ1-5, is DAGVTQSPTHLIKTRGQQVTLRCSPKSGHDTVSWYQQALGQGPQFIFQYYEEEERQRGNFPDRFSGHQFPNYSSELNVNALLLGDSALYLCASSSGYSNQPQHFGDGTRLSIL.

The genes are TRBV28 and TRBJ2-7; tentative D call: TRBD2 (5 bases). Germline values: CDR1 MDHEN, CDR2 SYDVKM. The ends were cut back, 2 bases at V and 5 bases at J, with 7 bases in the middle. This CDR3 region has 12 residues. This CDR3 is CASSLRLHEQYF. The CDR3 nucleotides read TGTGCCAGCAGTTTAAGACTACACGAGCAGTACTTC.

A single count supports this clone. J is TRBJ2-6 and V is TRBV6-2 or TRBV6-3; TRBD2 agrees at 9 bases. CDR1 and CDR2 (germline): MNHEY, SVGEGT. The CDR3 is 16 amino acids. Losses at the gene ends were 9 bases for V and 0 bases for J; bases not matched to a gene: 6. CDR3 sequence reads: CASSGGAHSGANVLTF. CDR3 DNA sequence: TGTGCCAGTAGCGGGGGAGCTCACTCTGGGGCCAACGTCCTGACTTTC.

The J gene is TRBJ2-2, the V gene TRBV7-9, with TRBD2 as a possible D gene (6 bases). Trimming pared 4 bases from V and 0 bases from J, leaving 15 bases between. Germline CDR1 SEHNR, CDR2 FQNEAQ (reference sequence). This CDR3 spans 17 amino acids. DNA for the CDR3: TGTGCCAGCAGCTACCCCTCTAGCGAGCCGAACACCGGGGAGCTGTTTTTT. Its translation: CASSYPSSEPNTGELFF.

The rearrangement uses TRBV24-1 and TRBJ1-5; TRBD1 is a possible D gene (6 bases). Germline V CDR1 and CDR2: KGHDR, SFDVKD. Trimming cost V 9 bases and J 3 bases, with 17 bases left between them. CDR3 size: 15 residues. CDR3 loop: CATSPNTGNNQPQHF. The CDR3 DNA is TGTGCCACCTCTCCAAACACAGGGAACAATCAGCCCCAGCATTTT.

The chain is built from TRBV5-4 and TRBJ2-3; 15 bases map to TRBD2. The V and J ends lost 2 bases and 5 bases, in that order; junction bases with no gene match: 3. In germline, CDR1 is SGHNT, CDR2 YYREEE (reference sequence). The CDR3 extends over 16 amino acids. The CDR3 region is CASSLGLAGGRDTQYF. CDR3 bases: TGTGCCAGCAGCTTAGGACTAGCGGGAGGGCGAGATACGCAGTATTTT.

The rearrangement uses TRBV6-5 and TRBJ1-1; no reliable D call. Germline assignment: CDR1 MNHEY and CDR2 SVGAGI. The CDR3 runs 12 residues. Deletions cut 8 bases from V and 9 bases from J, with 16 bases between. The chain's CDR3 is CASQRIRSKAFF. The DNA for the CDR3 is TGTGCCAGCCAACGAATCCGGTCGAAAGCTTTCTTT.

The rearrangement uses TRBV5-4 and TRBJ1-4, with D hard to call. There are 16 residues in the CDR3. Germline lookup yields CDR1 SGHNT and CDR2 YYREEE (reference sequence). V was shortened by 0 bases and J by 5 bases, with 14 bases between the two germline ends. CDR3 sequence (DNA): TGTGCCAGCAGCTTGGCCGGTAGGAGCCAGAATGAAAAACTGTTTTTT. Translated: CASSLAGRSQNEKLFF.

The CDR3 DNA sequence: TGTGCCAGCAGTGAAAGGTGGACAGGGGGCAACACCGGGGAGCTGTTTTTT. As protein: CASSERWTGGNTGELFF. V usage is TRBV6-1 and J usage is TRBJ2-2, with 11 bases matching TRBD1. This CDR3 comprises 17 residues. The junction had 4 bases not matched to a gene; V was cut back by 2 bases and J by 2 bases. Germline V CDR1 and CDR2: MNHNS, SASEGT.

The rearrangement links TRBV6-2 or TRBV6-3 to TRBJ2-6; possible D gene TRBD2, 7 bases. The CDR3 consists of 19 residues. Looked up from germline, CDR1 is MNHEY and CDR2 is SVGEGT. Deletions cut 6 bases from V and 2 bases from J, with 23 bases between. CDR3 sequence reads: CASSPFLPGGLAGANVLTF. CDR3 sequence (DNA): TGTGCCAGCAGCCCTTTTCTGCCGGGGGGCCTGGCTGGGGCCAACGTCCTGACTTTC.

This clone was seen more than once but under ten times. This chain uses TRBV4-1 with TRBJ1-6; D gene ambiguous. Trimming removed 0 bases from V and 1 base from J, with 13 bases in between. This CDR3 has 18 amino acids. Germline loops: CDR1 MGHRA, CDR2 YSYEKL. The DNA of the CDR3 is TGCGCCAGCAGCCAAGAAGGGTCGGGTACGTCCTATAATTCACCCCTCCACTTT. It codes for CASSQEGSGTSYNSPLHF.

This sequence joins TRBV28 and TRBJ1-2; D unclear. This CDR3 is 15 amino acids long. V was clipped by 3 bases and J by 4 bases, with 15 bases between them. Germline CDR1 MDHEN, CDR2 SYDVKM. The CDR3 sequence: CASSFTTDPPYGYTF. The CDR3 region has the DNA TGTGCCAGCAGTTTTACCACGGACCCCCCCTATGGCTACACCTTC.

The chain links TRBV7-9 to TRBJ1-4, with TRBD1 as a possible D gene (6 bases). The germline gives CDR1 SEHNR, CDR2 FQNEAQ (reference sequence). The CDR3 runs 16 residues. Between the trimmed V and J ends, which lost 5 bases and 7 bases, there was a span of 20 bases. The CDR3 sequence: CASSPNLGGLGEKLFF. The CDR3 DNA reads as TGTGCCAGCAGCCCTAACTTGGGGGGCTTAGGTGAAAAACTGTTTTTT.

The chain couples TRBV30 to TRBJ1-4; 7 bases agree with TRBD1. The V segment lost 1 base and the J segment 11 bases; nucleotides outside the gene matches: 7. Germline loops: CDR1 GTSNPN, CDR2 SVGIG (reference sequence). The CDR3 runs 13 residues. For the CDR3, the DNA is TGTGCCTGGAGTGAGGGGGCCCAGGGGAAACTGTTTTTT. It translates to CAWSEGAQGKLFF. Full variable domain (remainder filled in from reference TRBV30 and TRBJ1-4): SQTIHQWPATLVQPVGSPLSLECTVEGTSNPNLYWYRQAAGRGLQLLFYSVGIGQISSEVPQNLSASRPQDRQFILSSKKLLLSDSGFYLCAWSEGAQGKLFFGSGTQLSVL.

The chain joins TRBV2 to TRBJ2-7, with 7 bases fitting TRBD2. V trimming: 6 bases; J trimming: 5 bases; junction bases outside the gene matches: 10. This CDR3 is built from 14 residues. CDR1 is SNHLY, CDR2 FYNNEI, per germline. CDR3 bases: TGTGCCAGCAGCGCCCTGGGGGGGTTGGACGAGCAGTACTTC. It specifies CASSALGGLDEQYF.

The chain couples TRBV21-1 to TRBJ1-2. TRBV21-1 is a recognized pseudogene. CDR3 length equals 17 residues. The CDR3 reads CASSKEAHSNPSYGYTF. CDR3 bases: TGTGCCAGCAGCAAAGAAGCACATTCCAATCCATCATATGGCTACACCTTC.

The chain is built from TRBV7-2 and TRBJ1-2; D is uncertain. The germline V and J ends were trimmed by 0 bases and 4 bases, with 12 bases remaining between them. This CDR3 is built from 15 residues. Germline CDR1 SGHTA, CDR2 FQGNSA. The CDR3 DNA reads TGTGCCAGCAGCTTAGCGGACCCGGCGGCCTATGGCTACACCTTC. It yields the protein CASSLADPAAYGYTF.